One and the same sample provided the 22 T cell receptor beta chains below, sequenced in a study of response to subunit inactivated influenza vaccine listed by TCRdb under 2018. Libraries were made using RT-PCR. Sequencing was carried out with an Illumina HiSeq 2500. TCRdb redid the processing of the public reads, applying fastp at Q25 and MiXCR, and retained in-frame beta chains. Identical CDR3 protein sequences are pooled into one entry, listed with their most common genes and DNA. A total of approximately 570,000 distinct CDR3 sequences appear in this sample, approximately 7.6% of them only once. The top ten clones comprise over 10% of the sample. Material: PBMCs from blood, obtained less than 25 months after vaccination. Receptor source: a man aged 50 to 69 who received an inactivated influenza vaccine. Donor details come from another sample of the same person, matched by shared clones.

V gene TRBV18 combines with J gene TRBJ2-3, with D uncertain. The CDR3 runs 13 residues. The V end lost 2 bases, the J end lost 7 bases, and 10 bases lay between the germline ends. Germline V CDR1 and CDR2: KGHSH, LQKENI. The DNA for the CDR3 is TGTGCCAGCTCACCAGGGGAACAATATACGCAGTATTTT. It encodes CASSPGEQYTQYF.

This clonotype was recorded a few times. V usage is TRBV7-9 and J usage is TRBJ1-2; D may be TRBD1 (6 bases). The ends were cut back, 5 bases at V and 4 bases at J, with 14 bases in the middle. CDR3 length: 14 amino acids. Germline CDR1 and CDR2: SEHNR and FQNEAQ (reference sequence). CDR3 loop: CASSRGSGIYGYTF. The CDR3 DNA reads as TGTGCCAGCAGCAGGGGGTCGGGCATCTATGGCTACACCTTC.

This clonotype was seen a handful of times. V is TRBV5-1 and J is TRBJ2-2; possible D gene TRBD1, 6 bases. Germline CDR1 is SGHRS and CDR2 is YFSETQ. The CDR3 length is 15 residues. V was pared by 2 bases and J by 2 bases, with 10 bases between. CDR3 sequence (DNA): TGCGCCAGCAGCTTTCAACAGGGTAACACCGGGGAGCTGTTTTTT. Protein sequence: CASSFQQGNTGELFF.

This clonotype was detected a few times. The chain is built from TRBV2 and TRBJ2-7, with no clear D. Germline CDR1 and CDR2: SNHLY and FYNNEI. V was cut by 2 bases and J by 7 bases, with 6 bases left in between. This CDR3 comprises 11 residues. In nucleotides, the CDR3 is TGTGCCAGCAGTGAATCCCAGGAGCAGTACTTC. Its protein product is CASSESQEQYF.

This clonotype has at least ten counts. The V call is TRBV27, the J call TRBJ2-5, with 14 bases identical to TRBD2. Germline CDR1 MNHEY, CDR2 SMNVEV (reference sequence). The CDR3 consists of 16 residues. The J segment lost 4 bases and the V segment lost 4 bases, leaving 5 bases of the junction unmatched. CDR3 amino acids: CASSYRTSGGRETQYF. For the CDR3, the DNA is TGTGCCAGCAGTTATAGGACTAGCGGGGGGAGAGAGACCCAGTACTTC.

Only a few counts were recorded for this clonotype. A read error may account for a junction end that differs from germline. The chain combines TRBV20-1 with TRBJ2-7, with D possibly matching TRBD1 (6 bases). Germline-derived CDR1 and CDR2 are DFQATT and SNEGSKA (reference sequence). The CDR3 has 15 residues. CDR3 nucleotides: TGCTGTGCTAGAACGCTTGCCGGGACAAACTACGAGCAGTACTTC. Translated: CCARTLAGTNYEQYF.

This clonotype has more than one count but fewer than ten. The rearrangement joins TRBV20-1 to TRBJ2-3, with 9 positions matching TRBD2. The CDR3 consists of 16 residues. Germline trimming cut 5 bases from V and 1 base from J; bases unmatched to any gene: 10. Looked up from germline, CDR1 is DFQATT and CDR2 is SNEGSKA (reference sequence). The chain's CDR3 is CSAGLYSGRGTDTQYF. CDR3 nucleotide sequence: TGCAGTGCTGGCCTCTATAGCGGGAGAGGCACAGATACGCAGTATTTT.

Many counts were recorded for this clonotype. The chain has TRBV4-3 and TRBJ2-1; D is uncertain. Per germline, CDR1 LGHNA and CDR2 YSLEER. V shed 0 bases and J shed 2 bases, with 5 bases lying between them. This CDR3 is 14 amino acids long. As DNA, the CDR3 is TGCGCCAGCAGCCAAGAACAAGCCTACAATGAGCAGTTCTTC. This codes for CASSQEQAYNEQFF.

The DNA for the CDR3 is TGCGCCAGCAGCTTGCCACCAGTTTACAGCTCCTACAATGAGCAGTTCTTC. It codes for CASSLPPVYSSYNEQFF. The rearrangement links TRBV5-1 to TRBJ2-1, with D uncertain. This CDR3 has 17 amino acids. The germline V gene encodes CDR1 SGHRS and CDR2 YFSETQ. The V and J ends lost 1 base and 0 bases respectively, with 14 bases between them.

J is TRBJ2-1 and V is TRBV5-6; 12 bases agree with TRBD2. With V trimmed by 1 base and J by 10 bases, 6 bases remained unmatched. CDR1 is SGHDT and CDR2 is YYEEEE in the germline V gene. The CDR3 totals 15 residues. The CDR3 here is CASSLMTSGSREQFF. In nucleotides, the CDR3 is TGTGCCAGCAGCTTGATGACTAGCGGGAGCCGGGAGCAGTTCTTC.

This clonotype was found many times. V and J are TRBV12-3 or TRBV12-4 and TRBJ1-3; D is unclear. The germline V and J ends were trimmed by 4 bases and 0 bases, with 10 bases remaining between them. The CDR3 runs to 15 residues. The CDR3 region is CASSWADISGNTIYF. The CDR3 DNA reads as TGTGCCAGCAGTTGGGCAGACATCTCTGGAAACACCATATATTTT.

V is TRBV10-3 and J is TRBJ2-1; D uncertain. CDR1 and CDR2 (germline): ENHRY, SYGVKD. This CDR3 is built from 15 residues. V was trimmed by 2 bases and J by 2 bases, leaving 10 bases between them. CDR3 sequence (DNA): TGTGCCATCAGTGAGGGGGAAGTCGCCTACAATGAGCAGTTCTTC. Encoded protein: CAISEGEVAYNEQFF.

This clonotype appeared a single time. The chain is built from TRBV4-2 and TRBJ1-5, with D maybe TRBD1 (5 bases). The CDR3 covers 15 residues. V lost 0 bases and J 6 bases, leaving 12 bases between the germline ends. CDR1 and CDR2 (germline): LGHNA, YNFKEQ. CDR3 in amino acids: CASSQDRRGGQPQHF. The CDR3 DNA reads as TGTGCCAGCAGCCAAGATCGGAGGGGCGGTCAGCCCCAGCATTTT.

The genes are TRBV20-1 and TRBJ2-2; 12 nucleotides line up with TRBD1. The junction had 26 bases not matched to a gene; V was cut back by 3 bases and J by 3 bases. The germline V gene has CDR1 DFQATT and CDR2 SNEGSKA (reference sequence). This CDR3 has 23 residues. The CDR3 DNA reads as TGCAGTGCTAGGGACTCCGGGACAGGGGGCTCCTCTGCCCTAGCGGGAGACACCGGGGAGCTGTTTTTT. Its protein is CSARDSGTGGSSALAGDTGELFF.

This clonotype was seen many times. This sequence joins TRBV29-1 and TRBJ2-4; unclear D gene. Germline loops: CDR1 SQVTM, CDR2 ANQGSEA. V lost 1 base and J lost 0, with 7 bases in between. The CDR3 covers 14 residues. The CDR3 loop is CSVEVRLAKNIQYF. The CDR3 nucleotides are TGCAGCGTTGAAGTCAGATTAGCCAAAAACATTCAGTACTTC.

There are a few counts of this clonotype. V gene TRBV20-1 combines with J gene TRBJ1-4, with unresolved D. This CDR3 is built from 13 residues. CDR1 DFQATT and CDR2 SNEGSKA come from the germline V gene (reference sequence). V lost 0 bases and J 7 bases, leaving 9 bases between the germline ends. The CDR3 loop reads CSARDLRAEKLFF. The CDR3, as DNA: TGCAGTGCTAGAGATCTCCGGGCTGAAAAACTGTTTTTT.

V is TRBV20-1 and J is TRBJ2-3; D uncertain. Trimming cost V 0 bases and J 4 bases, with 8 bases left between them. In germline, CDR1 is DFQATT, CDR2 SNEGSKA (reference sequence). This CDR3 has 13 amino acids. The CDR3 loop reads CSARDNYADTQYF. In nucleotides, the CDR3 is TGCAGTGCTAGAGATAACTACGCAGATACGCAGTATTTT.

The rearrangement joins TRBV11-2 to TRBJ2-2; D is uncertain. V was trimmed by 5 bases and J by 5 bases, leaving 21 bases between them. The CDR3 covers 17 residues. Germline V gene sequence: CDR1 SGHAT, CDR2 FQNNGV. The CDR3 bases are TGTGCCAGCAGCCAGATTCGTAGAAGGGTGGGGACCGGGGAGCTGTTTTTT. Amino acids: CASSQIRRRVGTGELFF.

The chain carries TRBV29-1 and TRBJ2-5, with D uncertain. Germline CDR1 is SQVTM and CDR2 is ANQGSEA. This CDR3 has 12 residues. The germline V and J ends were trimmed by 3 bases and 0 bases, with 5 bases remaining between them. The CDR3 DNA is TGCAGCGTTGACAGACACCAAGAGACCCAGTACTTC. Protein: CSVDRHQETQYF.

This clonotype appeared a few times. This sequence joins TRBV27 and TRBJ2-1, with unresolved D. CDR1 and CDR2 from the germline V gene are MNHEY and SMNVEV (reference sequence). CDR3 length: 14 amino acids. The ends were cut back, 2 bases at V and 4 bases at J, with 9 bases in the middle. In DNA, the CDR3 is TGTGCCAGCAGTTTAGGGATGATATACAATGAGCAGTTCTTC. This translates into CASSLGMIYNEQFF.

The chain links TRBV10-3 to TRBJ2-2, with D possibly TRBD2 on 6 matching bases. V gave up 11 bases and J gave up 7 bases, with 14 bases separating them. The CDR3 sequence is 12 residues long. From germline, CDR1 is ENHRY and CDR2 SYGVKD. The CDR3 DNA reads as TGTGCCTCTCGGGAGAATGACGGGGAGCTGTTTTTT. Protein: CASRENDGELFF.

This clonotype has just a few counts. This sequence joins TRBV20-1 and TRBJ2-1; D gene unclear. Germline V gene data show CDR1 as DFQATT and CDR2 as SNEGSKA (reference sequence). Trimming left V 3 bases short and J 4 bases short, with 16 bases between. The CDR3 is 15 amino acids. The CDR3 sequence is CSASNLLSNYNEQFF. CDR3 nucleotide sequence: TGCAGTGCTAGTAATTTACTAAGTAATTACAATGAGCAGTTCTTC.